The clone carrying this T cell receptor beta chain was seen a few times. What it recognizes is unknown. Each CDR3 protein is one row after TCRdb ran MiXCR on the RT-PCR reads. The table has some 480,000 distinct CDR3 sequences, over 9.5% seen once. The sample originates from a study of response to subunit inactivated influenza vaccine. Study conclusions and caveats: Every seasonal influenza vaccination brings in few new T cells, the authors suggested.

Germline V gene sequence: CDR1 SNHLY, CDR2 FYNNEI. The V end lost 8 bases, the J end lost 7 bases, and 18 bases lay between the germline ends. The CDR3 sequence is 13 residues long. This TCR was recovered from a man aged 50 to 60 who received an inactivated influenza vaccine. The sequenced sample was PBMCs from blood, obtained roughly 46 days after vaccination. The V call is TRBV2, the J call TRBJ2-7; perhaps D is TRBD1 or TRBD2 (5 bases each). CDR3 region: CASGRGASWEQYF. The CDR3 DNA sequence: TGTGCCAGCGGCCGAGGGGCCTCATGGGAGCAGTACTTC.